The clone carrying this TCR beta chain was detected ten times or more. V was pared by 8 bases and J by 2 bases, with 8 bases of the junction left unmatched. The CDR3 has 15 amino acids. Germline V gene data show CDR1 as SGHTA and CDR2 as FQGNSA. The data were taken from a study of T-cell reconstitution after alpha-beta-depleted transplantation in children. Unique molecular identifiers featured in how the TCRbeta library was prepared. TCRdb re-analysed the PCR reads in MiXCR, keeping a single row per CDR3 protein. The sample lists under 100,000 distinct CDR3 sequences, around 15% occurring once. The TCR was taken from a male patient under 10 years old who had a stem cell transplant for acute lymphoblastic leukemia, so the T cells may come from the graft donor. The specimen was PBMCs, mostly from graft donor cells, collected 180 days after TCRalphabeta/CD19-depleted stem cell transplant. The chain has TRBV7-2 and TRBJ1-3, with TRBD1 matching 8 bases. The CDR3 nucleotides read TGTGCCAGCGGGGGCCTGACAGGGGCTGGAAACACCATATATTTT. As protein: CASGGLTGAGNTIYF. The whole variable domain, filled in from reference TRBV7-2 and TRBJ1-3, reads GAGVSQSPSNKVTEKGKDVELRCDPISGHTALYWYRQSLGQGLEFLIYFQGNSAPDKSGLPSDRFSAERTGGSVSTLTIQRTQQEDSAVYLCASGGLTGAGNTIYFGEGSWLTVV.